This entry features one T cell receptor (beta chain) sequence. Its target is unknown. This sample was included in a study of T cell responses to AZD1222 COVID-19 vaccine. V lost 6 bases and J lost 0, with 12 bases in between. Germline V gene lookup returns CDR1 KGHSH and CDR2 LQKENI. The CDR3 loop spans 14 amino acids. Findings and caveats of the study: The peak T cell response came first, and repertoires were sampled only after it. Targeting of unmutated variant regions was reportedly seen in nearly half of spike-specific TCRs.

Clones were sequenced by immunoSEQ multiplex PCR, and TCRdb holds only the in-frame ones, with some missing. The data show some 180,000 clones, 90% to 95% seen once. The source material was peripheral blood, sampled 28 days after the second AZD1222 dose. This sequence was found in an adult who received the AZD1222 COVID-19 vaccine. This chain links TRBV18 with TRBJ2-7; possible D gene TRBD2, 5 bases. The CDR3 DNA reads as TGTGCCAGCTCCGCGACGGGGATCTCCTACGAGCAGTACTTC. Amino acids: CASSATGISYEQYF. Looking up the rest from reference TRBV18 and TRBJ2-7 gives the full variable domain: NAGVMQNPRHLVRRRGQEARLRCSPMKGHSHVYWYRQLPEEGLKFMVYLQKENIIDESGMPKERFSAEFPKEGPSILRIQQVVRGDSAAYFCASSATGISYEQYFGPGTRLTVT.